The sequence of this TCR beta chain was determined in a study of CD8 T cells in ankylosing spondylitis. Study-wide points: Certain motif variants had earlier been reported in reactive arthritis synovial fluid and blood.

Germline CDR1 KGHDR, CDR2 SFDVKD. V was trimmed by 1 base and J by 8 bases, leaving 10 bases between them. CDR3 length: 13 residues. Scientists made TCR beta libraries using quantitative 5'-RACE with molecular barcodes. A single record per CDR3 protein comes from TCRdb applying MiXCR to the 5' RACE reads. The sample carries under 35,000 distinct CDR3 sequences, around 6.7% recorded once. Comments on this clonotype: Antigen specificity is unknown.

The clonotype was recovered from a male donor with ankylosing spondylitis or in good health (not recorded which). V is TRBV24-1 and J is TRBJ1-2; the D is unclear. Sequencing was carried out using blood, either unsorted or a sorted T cell fraction (not recorded which). CDR3 in DNA: TGTGCCACCAGTGATTTAAAGGGAGGCGGCTACACCTTC. It specifies CATSDLKGGGYTF.